Given below is one T cell receptor (beta chain) in context. The antigen is unknown. PCR involved 60 Vbeta and 13 Jbeta primers. The table came from immunoSEQ multiplex PCR; TCRdb's copy has only in-frame clones and leaves some out. The sample records some 150,000 clones, roughly 84% being singletons. V lost 3 bases, J lost 9 bases, and 15 bases lay in between. The CDR3 runs 13 residues. Germline V gene data show CDR1 as SGHRS and CDR2 as YFSETQ. This sample is part of a study of cytomegalovirus exposure and HLA in healthy donors. On the study more broadly: When 350 to 500 donors were genotyped, about 86% of them were found to fall in the Caucasian-associated ancestry cluster.

The study's findings and limits: As a later analysis showed, a missense DCLRE1C variant was linked to trimming of TCR beta V- and J-genes.

V gene TRBV5-1 combines with J gene TRBJ2-5, with D maybe TRBD2 (5 bases). The TCR was taken from a woman aged 18 to 35 in good health and CMV-seronegative. Input material: PBMCs. This chain's CDR3 is CASSSRVAGAQYF. CDR3 DNA: TGCGCCAGCAGCTCAAGGGTCGCCGGGGCCCAGTACTTC. Looking up the rest from reference TRBV5-1 and TRBJ2-5 gives the full variable domain: KAGVTQTPRYLIKTRGQQVTLSCSPISGHRSVSWYQQTPGQGLQFLFEYFSETQRNKGNFPGRFSGRQFSNSRSEMNVSTLELGDSALYLCASSSRVAGAQYFGPGTRLLVL.